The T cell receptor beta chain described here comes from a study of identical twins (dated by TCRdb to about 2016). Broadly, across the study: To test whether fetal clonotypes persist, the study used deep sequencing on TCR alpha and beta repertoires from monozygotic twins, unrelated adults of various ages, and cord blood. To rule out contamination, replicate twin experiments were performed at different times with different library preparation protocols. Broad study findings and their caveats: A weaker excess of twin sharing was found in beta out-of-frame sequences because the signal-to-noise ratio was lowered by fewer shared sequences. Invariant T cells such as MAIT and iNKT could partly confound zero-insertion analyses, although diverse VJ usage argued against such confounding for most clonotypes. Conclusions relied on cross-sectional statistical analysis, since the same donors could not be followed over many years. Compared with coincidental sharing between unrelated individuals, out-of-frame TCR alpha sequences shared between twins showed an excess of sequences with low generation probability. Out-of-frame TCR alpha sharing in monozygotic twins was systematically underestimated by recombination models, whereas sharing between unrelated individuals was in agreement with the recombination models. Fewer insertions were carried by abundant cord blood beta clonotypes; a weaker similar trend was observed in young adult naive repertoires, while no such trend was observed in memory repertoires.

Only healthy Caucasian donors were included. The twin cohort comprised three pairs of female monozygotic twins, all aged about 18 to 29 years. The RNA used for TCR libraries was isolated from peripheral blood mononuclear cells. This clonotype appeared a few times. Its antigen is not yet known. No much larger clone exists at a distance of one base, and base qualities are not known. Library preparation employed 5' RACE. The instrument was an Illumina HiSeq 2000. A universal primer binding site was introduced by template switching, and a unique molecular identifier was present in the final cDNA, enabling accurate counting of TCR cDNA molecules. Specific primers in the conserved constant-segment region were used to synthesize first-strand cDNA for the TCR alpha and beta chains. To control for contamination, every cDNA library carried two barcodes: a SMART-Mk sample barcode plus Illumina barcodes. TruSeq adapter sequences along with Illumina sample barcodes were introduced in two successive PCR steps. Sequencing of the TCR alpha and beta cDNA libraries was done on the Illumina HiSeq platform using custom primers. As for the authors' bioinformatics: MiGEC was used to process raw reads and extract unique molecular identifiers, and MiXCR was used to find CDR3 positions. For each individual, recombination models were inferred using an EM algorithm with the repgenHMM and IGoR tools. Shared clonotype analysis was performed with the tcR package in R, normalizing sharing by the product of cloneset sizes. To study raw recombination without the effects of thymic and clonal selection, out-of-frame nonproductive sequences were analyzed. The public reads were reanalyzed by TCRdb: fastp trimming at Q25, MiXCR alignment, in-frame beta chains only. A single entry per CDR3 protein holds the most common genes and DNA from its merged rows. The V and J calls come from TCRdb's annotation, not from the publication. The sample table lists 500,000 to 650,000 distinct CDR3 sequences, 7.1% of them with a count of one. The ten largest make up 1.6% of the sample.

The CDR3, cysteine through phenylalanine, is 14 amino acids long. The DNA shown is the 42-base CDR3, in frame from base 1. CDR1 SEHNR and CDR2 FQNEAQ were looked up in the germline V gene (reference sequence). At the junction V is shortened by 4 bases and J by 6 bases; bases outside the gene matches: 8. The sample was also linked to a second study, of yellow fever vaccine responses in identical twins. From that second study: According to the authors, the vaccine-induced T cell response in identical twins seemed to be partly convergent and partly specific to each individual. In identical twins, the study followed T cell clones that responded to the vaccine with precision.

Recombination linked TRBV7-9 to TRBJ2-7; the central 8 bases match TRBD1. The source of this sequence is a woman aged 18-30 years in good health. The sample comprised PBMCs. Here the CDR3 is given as CASSSGTGWLEQYF. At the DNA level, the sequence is TGTGCCAGCAGCTCCGGGACAGGTTGGCTCGAGCAGTACTTC.